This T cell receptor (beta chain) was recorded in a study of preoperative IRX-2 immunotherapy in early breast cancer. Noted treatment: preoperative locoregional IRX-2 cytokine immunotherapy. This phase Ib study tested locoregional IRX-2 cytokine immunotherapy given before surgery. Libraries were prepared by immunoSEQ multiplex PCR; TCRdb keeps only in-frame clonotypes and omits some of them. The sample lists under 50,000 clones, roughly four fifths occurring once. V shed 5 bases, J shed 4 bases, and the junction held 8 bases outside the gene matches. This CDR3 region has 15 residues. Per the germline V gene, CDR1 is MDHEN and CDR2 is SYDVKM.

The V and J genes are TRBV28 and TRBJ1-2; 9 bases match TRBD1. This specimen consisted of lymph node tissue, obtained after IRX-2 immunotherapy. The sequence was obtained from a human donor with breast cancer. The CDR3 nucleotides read TGTGCCAGCAGTGAACAGGGGGCAAGGGGCTATGGCTACACCTTC. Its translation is CASSEQGARGYGYTF.